These 27 T cell receptor beta chains were all obtained from the same sample, sequenced in a study of beta chain features in type 1 diabetes. Study-level findings and limits: All four CD4+ subsets of Type 1 diabetes patients contained TCRB CDR3s that were moderately but significantly shorter.

Antigens of these TCRs are unknown. The study reverse transcribed the entire isolated RNA, so it sequenced expressed TCRB transcripts. Libraries were prepared by immunoSEQ multiplex PCR; TCRdb keeps only in-frame clonotypes and omits some of them. The sample carries under 300,000 clones, around 9.9% recorded once. Sequenced: naive CD4+ T cells from blood. These receptor sequences come from a man younger than 45 with type 1 diabetes.

V is TRBV7-9 and J is TRBJ1-1; D is uncertain. Germline V gene sequence: CDR1 SEHNR, CDR2 FQNEAQ (reference sequence). This CDR3 region has 14 residues. V dropped 1 base and J dropped 1 base, with 7 bases sitting between them. The CDR3 spells CASSLVAENTEAFF. In nucleotides, the CDR3 is TGTGCCAGCAGCTTAGTTGCGGAGAACACTGAAGCTTTCTTT.

The chain carries TRBV5-1 and TRBJ2-3; 7 nucleotides align to TRBD1. The trim removed 2 bases at V and 0 bases at J, leaving 3 bases unmatched. The length of the CDR3 is 15 residues. Germline V gene data show CDR1 as SGHRS and CDR2 as YFSETQ. The chain's CDR3 is CASSLRTGSTDTQYF. DNA of the CDR3: TGCGCCAGCAGCTTAAGGACAGGCAGCACAGATACGCAGTATTTT.

V is TRBV5-6 and J is TRBJ1-2; 7 bases line up with TRBD1. The J segment lost 4 bases and the V segment lost 4 bases, leaving 1 base of the junction unmatched. CDR1 is SGHDT, CDR2 YYEEEE, per germline. The CDR3 is 12 residues long. The CDR3 nucleotides are TGTGCCAGCAGCGAGGGGGCCTATGGCTACACCTTC. Residues: CASSEGAYGYTF.

This chain joins TRBV7-6 and TRBJ2-7, with TRBD2 identical over 7 bases. In germline, CDR1 is SGHVS, CDR2 FNYEAQ. The ends lost 5 bases at V and 6 bases at J; junction bases unmatched: 7. This CDR3 is 13 amino acids long. The CDR3 region has the DNA TGTGCCAGCAGCCGGCGAGGCGGGGGCGAGCAGTACTTC. It is translated as CASSRRGGGEQYF.

This chain uses TRBV7-3 with TRBJ2-1; 8 bases line up with TRBD2. This CDR3 has 15 residues. Unmatched junction bases numbered 4, after V lost 0 bases and J lost 6 bases. Germline V lookup: CDR1 SGHTA, CDR2 FQGTGA. The DNA for the CDR3 is TGTGCCAGCAGCTTAACCTCGGGGGGGCCCAATGAGCAGTTCTTC. Amino acids: CASSLTSGGPNEQFF.

This clone was found a few times. The V call is TRBV4-1, the J call TRBJ2-6; TRBD1 might be the D (5 bases). CDR1 and CDR2 from the germline V gene are MGHRA and YSYEKL. CDR3 length equals 18 residues. Trimming took 0 bases from V and 2 from J, leaving 14 bases between them. The chain's CDR3 is CASSQDMAGSTGANVLTF. CDR3 nucleotide sequence: TGCGCCAGCAGCCAAGATATGGCAGGGTCGACTGGGGCCAACGTCCTGACTTTC.

This clone was picked up a small number of times. The chain links TRBV7-9 to TRBJ2-7; TRBD1 matches 10 bases. Germline V lookup: CDR1 SEHNR, CDR2 FQNEAQ (reference sequence). CDR3 length equals 15 residues. Trimming took 5 bases from V and 7 from J; bases not matched to a gene: 11. The CDR3 loop is CASSQGDRGHEEQYF. The CDR3 nucleotides are TGTGCCAGCAGCCAGGGAGACAGGGGGCACGAGGAGCAGTACTTC.

This clone has just a few counts. The chain's CDR3 is CASSAALGEVVAFF. The CDR3 bases are TGTGCCAGCAGTGCAGCGTTGGGGGAGGTGGTAGCTTTCTTT. J is TRBJ1-1 and V is TRBV2; TRBD1 is a possible D gene (5 bases). The V gene's germline CDR1 is SNHLY and CDR2 FYNNEI. This CDR3 spans 14 amino acids. Trimming cost V 4 bases and J 10 bases, with 19 bases left between them.

In this sample, this clone turned up a few times. The chain has TRBV19 and TRBJ1-5; perhaps TRBD1 as D (5 bases). The V gene's germline CDR1 is LNHDA and CDR2 SQIVND (reference sequence). This CDR3 has 15 amino acids. V lost 5 bases, J lost 1 base, and 12 bases lay in between. The CDR3 loop reads CASSGAGKSNQPQHF. CDR3 nucleotides: TGTGCCAGTAGTGGGGCAGGGAAGAGCAATCAGCCCCAGCATTTT.

This clone was seen many times. The rearrangement links TRBV29-1 to TRBJ2-7; 9 bases match TRBD1. From germline, CDR1 is SQVTM and CDR2 ANQGSEA. This CDR3 comprises 14 residues. The V gene end was trimmed by 5 bases and the J gene end by 0 bases; junction bases not matched to a gene: 5. CDR3 sequence (DNA): TGCAGCGTTAACTTGGGACAGGGCTCCTACGAGCAGTACTTC. Its protein is CSVNLGQGSYEQYF.

This chain links TRBV21-1 with TRBJ1-1. TRBV21-1 is deemed a pseudogene. CDR3 length: 16 amino acids. The CDR3 reads CASLSGTAGMNTEAFF. In DNA, the CDR3 is TGTGCCAGTCTTTCCGGGACTGCCGGAATGAACACTGAAGCTTTCTTT.

The V and J genes are TRBV18 and TRBJ1-1; TRBD1 might be the D (5 bases). CDR1 is KGHSH and CDR2 is LQKENI in the germline V gene. The ends were cut back, 1 base at V and 4 bases at J, with 16 bases in the middle. The CDR3 is 16 amino acids. The CDR3 loop reads CASSPLLSGGGTEAFF. The CDR3 DNA sequence: TGTGCCAGCTCACCACTCTTATCCGGCGGGGGCACTGAAGCTTTCTTT.

The V gene is TRBV7-3, the J gene TRBJ1-1, with TRBD1 as a possible D gene (5 bases). The V end lost 2 bases, the J end lost 4 bases, and 11 bases lay between the germline ends. CDR1 SGHTA and CDR2 FQGTGA come from the germline V gene. The length of the CDR3 is 14 residues. The CDR3 sequence: CASSLWPGSTEAFF. The CDR3 DNA follows: TGTGCCAGCAGCTTATGGCCAGGGTCCACTGAAGCTTTCTTT.

In this sample, this clone turned up a few times. The V call is TRBV20-1, the J call TRBJ1-1; D possibly corresponds to TRBD1 (5 bases). Trimming left V 5 bases short and J 7 bases short, with 11 bases between. The CDR3 consists of 11 residues. Germline V gene data show CDR1 as DFQATT and CDR2 as SNEGSKA (reference sequence). The CDR3: CSASSGYEAFF. In DNA, the CDR3 is TGCAGTGCTTCCTCAGGGTATGAAGCTTTCTTT.

V is TRBV4-3 and J is TRBJ2-3; no reliable D call. Germline V gene data show CDR1 as LGHNA and CDR2 as YSLEER. The V end was cut by 4 bases, the J end by 6 bases, with 11 bases between. The CDR3 is 13 residues long. The DNA of the CDR3 is TGCGCCAGCAGCCTCCGGTCGGAGGATACGCAGTATTTT. It is translated as CASSLRSEDTQYF.

This clone was recorded a few times. The J gene is TRBJ1-4, the V gene TRBV4-3; TRBD1 aligns across 7 bases. J was trimmed by 6 bases and V by 2 bases; bases with no gene match: 18. Germline CDR1 is LGHNA and CDR2 is YSLEER. This CDR3 spans 19 amino acids. CDR3 protein: CASSQSVRQGSSSDEKLFF. As DNA, the CDR3 is TGCGCCAGCAGCCAATCTGTAAGACAGGGAAGTAGCTCCGATGAAAAACTGTTTTTT.

The chain uses TRBV7-9 and TRBJ1-1; no firm D call. Per the germline V gene, CDR1 is SEHNR and CDR2 is FQNEAQ (reference sequence). The CDR3 is 13 amino acids. V was clipped by 8 bases and J by 0 bases, with 10 bases between them. This CDR3 reads CASLTRLNTEAFF. The CDR3, as DNA: TGTGCCAGCTTGACTAGGTTGAACACTGAAGCTTTCTTT.

This clone was found a few times. This chain connects TRBV7-6 to TRBJ2-1; 9 nucleotides align to TRBD2. Germline lookup yields CDR1 SGHVS and CDR2 FNYEAQ. The CDR3 length is 16 residues. With V trimmed by 1 base and J by 5 bases, 6 bases remained unmatched. The CDR3 sequence is CASSLGGTSLNNEQFF. For the CDR3, the DNA is TGTGCCAGCAGCTTAGGGGGGACTAGCTTAAACAATGAGCAGTTCTTC.

The chain recombines TRBV7-2 with TRBJ2-5; no reliable D call. Germline CDR1 and CDR2: SGHTA and FQGNSA. This CDR3 has 14 residues. Trimming took off 5 bases at V and 2 bases at J, with 12 bases between the two ends. The CDR3: CASSIRLWQETQYF. Written as DNA, the CDR3 is TGTGCCAGCAGCATCCGACTGTGGCAAGAGACCCAGTACTTC.

The chain has TRBV19 and TRBJ1-1, with D possibly matching TRBD1 (6 bases). The germline gives CDR1 LNHDA, CDR2 SQIVND (reference sequence). The CDR3 loop spans 12 amino acids. V was pared by 4 bases and J by 11 bases, with 14 bases between. The CDR3 region is CASSTTGWVAFF. As DNA, the CDR3 is TGTGCCAGTAGTACGACAGGTTGGGTCGCTTTCTTT.

The chain joins TRBV7-9 to TRBJ1-1; D not resolved. The CDR3 spans 13 residues. Trimming took off 7 bases at V and 4 bases at J, with 13 bases between the two ends. Per the germline V gene, CDR1 is SEHNR and CDR2 is FQNEAQ (reference sequence). CDR3 protein: CASTPFGRTEAFF. CDR3 DNA sequence: TGTGCCAGCACTCCCTTTGGGCGCACTGAAGCTTTCTTT.

This sequence joins TRBV9 and TRBJ2-1; a possible D gene is TRBD2 (5 bases). This CDR3 is 13 amino acids long. The V end was cut by 0 bases, the J end by 10 bases, with 11 bases between. The germline V gene has CDR1 SGDLS and CDR2 YYNGEE. CDR3 in DNA: TGTGCCAGCAGCGTAGGACCAACGGGGGAGCAGTTCTTC. Its protein is CASSVGPTGEQFF.

This sequence joins TRBV4-1 and TRBJ2-5; 9 bases map to TRBD1. From germline, CDR1 is MGHRA and CDR2 YSYEKL. The CDR3 is 15 residues long. V lost 5 bases and J lost 3; bases outside the gene matches: 7. The CDR3 spells CASSWGQGRKETQYF. DNA for the CDR3: TGCGCCAGCAGCTGGGGACAGGGAAGGAAAGAGACCCAGTACTTC.

In this sample, this clone turned up a few times. CDR3 loop: CSVVAGAGYSYNEQFF. The CDR3 DNA reads as TGCAGCGTTGTAGCGGGGGCCGGGTACTCCTACAATGAGCAGTTCTTC. The gene calls are TRBV29-1 and TRBJ2-1; 9 positions agree with TRBD2. Per germline, CDR1 SQVTM and CDR2 ANQGSEA. The J segment lost 0 bases and the V segment lost 4 bases, leaving 7 bases of the junction unmatched. This CDR3 is built from 16 residues.

This clone was observed a few times. The chain has TRBV19 and TRBJ1-1, with D perhaps TRBD1 (6 bases). This CDR3 is built from 13 residues. Trimming removed 3 bases from V and 4 bases from J, with 9 bases in between. The germline CDR1 and CDR2 sequences are LNHDA and SQIVND (reference sequence). The CDR3 spells CASSIVGATEAFF. Written as DNA, the CDR3 is TGTGCCAGTAGTATCGTGGGGGCCACTGAAGCTTTCTTT.

This clone was seen a handful of times. J is TRBJ2-3 and V is TRBV27; the match to TRBD2 covers 8 bases. The germline V gene has CDR1 MNHEY and CDR2 SMNVEV (reference sequence). This CDR3 comprises 15 residues. The J segment lost 2 bases and the V segment lost 6 bases, leaving 7 bases of the junction unmatched. CDR3 sequence (DNA): TGTGCCAGCAGAAAAAGCGGGGGTTCCACAGATACGCAGTATTTT. The encoded protein is CASRKSGGSTDTQYF.

This clone was found a few times. The chain combines TRBV11-2 with TRBJ2-5; 9 nucleotides agree with TRBD2. V lost 5 bases, J lost 5 bases, and 12 bases stayed unmatched. The CDR3 is 16 residues long. Germline values: CDR1 SGHAT, CDR2 FQNNGV. The CDR3 reads CASSPASRGGAETQYF. Written as DNA, the CDR3 is TGTGCCAGCAGCCCGGCAAGCCGCGGGGGGGCGGAGACCCAGTACTTC.